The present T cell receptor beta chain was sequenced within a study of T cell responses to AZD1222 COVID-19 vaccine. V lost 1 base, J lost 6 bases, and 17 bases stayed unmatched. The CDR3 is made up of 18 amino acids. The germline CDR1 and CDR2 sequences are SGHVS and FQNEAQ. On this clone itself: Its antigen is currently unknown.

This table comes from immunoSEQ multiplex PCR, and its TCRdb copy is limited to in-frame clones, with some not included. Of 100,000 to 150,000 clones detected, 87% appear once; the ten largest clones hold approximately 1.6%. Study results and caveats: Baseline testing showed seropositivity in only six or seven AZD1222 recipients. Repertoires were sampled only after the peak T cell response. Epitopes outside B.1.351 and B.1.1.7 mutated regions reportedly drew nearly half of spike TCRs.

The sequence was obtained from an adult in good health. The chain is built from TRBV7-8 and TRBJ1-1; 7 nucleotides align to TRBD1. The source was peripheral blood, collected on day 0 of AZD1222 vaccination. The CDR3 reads CASSLVQGVSGTLAEAFF. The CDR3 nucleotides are TGTGCCAGCAGCTTAGTCCAGGGGGTTTCTGGCACGTTAGCTGAAGCTTTCTTT.